Listed below are T cell receptor beta chains from one sample, sequenced in a study of sequential checkpoint blockade in melanoma. The protocol was immunoSEQ multiplex PCR, while the TCRdb copy is restricted to in-frame clones and leaves out a portion. The sample lists more than 10,000 clones; approximately 83% were seen once. The material sequenced was CD8+ T cells sorted from blood (inferred from file names), taken from a patient given nivolumab and ipilimumab in sequence. Receptor source: a human donor with melanoma. CDR3s include the opening cysteine and the closing phenylalanine or tryptophan.

V gene,J gene,CDR3 protein
TRBV19,TRBJ1-1,CASSYSPWTGGFTEAFF
TRBV27,TRBJ1-2,CASSFSPLGGNYGYTF
TRBV27,TRBJ2-7,CASSETGGEYEQYF
TRBV28,TRBJ1-1,CASTADSTEAFF
TRBV5-4,TRBJ1-2,CASSHSGQVWVYYGYTF
TRBV30,TRBJ2-3,CAWSREQGFGTDTQYF
TRBV7-6,TRBJ2-3,CASSSGQGRTDTQYF
TRBV9,TRBJ2-1,CASSAHPGTSPYNEQFF
TRBV19,TRBJ1-1,CASSHGSTEAFF
TRBV30,TRBJ2-1,CAWSGPWRQRGVNEQFF
TRBV19,TRBJ2-1,CASSIGAGGNNEQFF
TRBV7-2,TRBJ2-5,CASSLGAGGQETQYF
TRBV7-8,TRBJ1-1,CASSERSDDYEAFF
TRBV27,TRBJ1-2,CASSFGTGDGYTF
TRBV9,TRBJ2-7,CASSVGLSGGSSYEQYF
TRBV7-6,TRBJ1-2,CASSPSLDLNYGYTF
TRBV7-6,TRBJ2-7,CASSNQQVAGVPFYEQYF
TRBV4-1,TRBJ1-1,CASSQGSYTVGGGNTEAFF
TRBV4-1,TRBJ2-7,CASSQEALESSYEQYF
TRBV11-2,TRBJ2-7,CASGGLSYEQYF
TRBV15,TRBJ1-1,CATSRDHNGESEAFF
TRBV6-1,TRBJ1-6,CASSEALPGSSSNSPLHF
TRBV27,TRBJ2-7,CASSFAAGALSEQYF
TRBV2,TRBJ2-7,CASSDGTASYEQYF